A selection of T cell receptor beta chains follows, all from one sample in a study of blood T cell repertoires in COVID-19. Only in-frame clones appear in the TCRdb table, and some are missing; sequencing was by immunoSEQ multiplex PCR. This table has 250,000 to 300,000 clones, around 90% appearing once. The sequenced sample consisted of peripheral blood. These receptors all come from a man over 45 with acute or convalescent COVID-19. Each CDR3 is given with its conserved first and last residue. The D gene is left open where the match is weak. Clone size is shown for a subset of rows, as once, few, many or a class of expanded clone.

>TRBD1|TRBJ2-2|TRBV5-4|NA|15
TGTGCCAGCAGACGACAGGGGAGAGACACCGGGGAGCTGTTTTTT
CASRRQGRDTGELFF
>NA|TRBJ1-6|TRBV3-1/TRBV3-2|NA|14
TGTGCCAGCAGCCAAGAGGCAGGGAATTCACCCCTCCACTTT
CASSQEAGNSPLHF
>NA|TRBJ2-7|TRBV11-2|few|13
TGTGCCAGCAGCTTAGTCCCTCGGTACGAGCAGTACTTC
CASSLVPRYEQYF
>NA|TRBJ1-6|TRBV10-3|NA|17
TGTGCCATCAGTGAGTCCCCGACACCTTCCTATAATTCACCCCTCCACTTT
CAISESPTPSYNSPLHF
>TRBD1|TRBJ2-2|TRBV11-3|NA|16
TGTGCCAGCAGCTCGAACAGGGGAGCTAGGGCCGGGGAGCTGTTTTTT
CASSSNRGARAGELFF
>TRBD1|TRBJ1-5|TRBV7-2|NA|15
TGTGCCAGCAGCTCTGGGACAGGGGGCCGGCAGCCCCAGCATTTT
CASSSGTGGRQPQHF
>NA|TRBJ2-2|TRBV9|NA|16
TGTGCCAGCAGCGTAGGGGGCGGGGCCTACACCGGGGAGCTGTTTTTT
CASSVGGGAYTGELFF
>NA|TRBJ2-7|TRBV10-2|NA|13
TGCGCCACCACAAGGACAGCCCTCTACGAGCAGTACTTC
CATTRTALYEQYF
>TRBD1|TRBJ2-3|TRBV5-8|NA|15
TGTGCCAGCAGCTTGGGACAGGGATTCACAGATACGCAGTATTTT
CASSLGQGFTDTQYF
>NA|TRBJ1-5|TRBV2|NA|13
TGTGCCAGCAGGGCTGGCTACGAGGGGCCCCAGCATTTT
CASRAGYEGPQHF
>NA|TRBJ1-2|TRBV7-9|NA|15
TGTGCCAGCAGACCCGGGGGGCTTTGGGACTATGGCTACACCTTC
CASRPGGLWDYGYTF
>NA|TRBJ1-6|TRBV19|few|15
TGTGCCAGTAACCCCCGGGGGGCTAATAATTCACCCCTCCACTTT
CASNPRGANNSPLHF
>TRBD1|TRBJ1-2|TRBV19|NA|14
TGTGCCAGTAAGGCATCACCGGGACAGGGTGGCTACACCTTC
CASKASPGQGGYTF
>TRBD2|TRBJ2-5|TRBV7-3|few|12
TGTGCCAGCAGCCAGGGAGGGGCGGCCCAGTACTTC
CASSQGGAAQYF
>NA|TRBJ1-1|TRBV6-5|NA|13
TGTGCCAGCAGTAAGGGACAGAACACTGAAGCTTTCTTT
CASSKGQNTEAFF
>TRBD1|TRBJ2-3|TRBV29-1|NA|14
TGCAGCGTCGCCGGGACAGGGGCCACAGATACGCAGTATTTT
CSVAGTGATDTQYF
>TRBD1|TRBJ2-5|TRBV7-9|NA|15
TGTGCCAGCAGTCAAGGACAGGGGGTCGTAGAGACCCAGTACTTC
CASSQGQGVVETQYF
>NA|TRBJ1-5|TRBV19|NA|14
TGTGCCAGTAGTATAGTCCCTCTGAATCAGCCCCAGCATTTT
CASSIVPLNQPQHF
>NA|TRBJ2-5|TRBV6-5|NA|11
TGTGCCAGCAGTTATCATGAGACCCAGTACTTC
CASSYHETQYF
>TRBD1|TRBJ2-7|TRBV30|NA|13
TGTGCCTGGAGGTTACAGGGGTTCTACGAGCAGTACTTC
CAWRLQGFYEQYF
>NA|TRBJ1-2|TRBV5-4|NA|14
TGTGCCAGCAGCAGGAAGACAGAAACATATGGCTACACCTTC
CASSRKTETYGYTF
>TRBD2|TRBJ2-7|TRBV5-1|NA|12
TGCGCCAGCAGCTTTCTAGCGGGGGAGCAGTACTTC
CASSFLAGEQYF
>NA|TRBJ2-7|TRBV15|NA|15
TGTGCCACCAGCAGAGACCGGGGATTCACCTACGAGCAGTACTTC
CATSRDRGFTYEQYF
>NA|TRBJ2-2|TRBV18|NA|16
TGTGCCAGCTCACCACGGCAGGGCCCGAACACCGGGGAGCTGTTTTTT
CASSPRQGPNTGELFF
>NA|TRBJ1-2|TRBV10-3|once|14
TGTGCCATCGGGGGGGGCCCGAGCGACGTGGGGTACACCTTC
CAIGGGPSDVGYTF
>TRBD1|TRBJ1-1|TRBV11-2|NA|14
TGTGCCAGCAGCCCGGGACAGGGGGGCACTGAAGCTTTCTTT
CASSPGQGGTEAFF
>NA|TRBJ2-1|TRBV4-1|NA|13
TGCGCCAGCAGCCTCGACAAGTACAATGAGCAGTTCTTC
CASSLDKYNEQFF
>NA|TRBJ1-2|TRBV3-1/TRBV3-2|NA|13
TGTGCCAGCAGCCAAGACACGGGGGGTGGCTACACCTTC
CASSQDTGGGYTF
>NA|TRBJ1-6|TRBV6-6|NA|16
TGTGCCAGCACAAAAAGGGGTGGGGCTATTAATTCACCCCTCCACTTT
CASTKRGGAINSPLHF
>TRBD2|TRBJ2-1|TRBV10-3|few|16
TGTGCCATGGGAACTAGCGGGGGCCCCCGCTACAATGAGCAGTTCTTC
CAMGTSGGPRYNEQFF
>TRBD2|TRBJ2-7|TRBV7-2|NA|18
TGTGCCAGCAGCTTACAATCATCCTGGGGGGGGAGCTCCTACGAGCAGTACTTC
CASSLQSSWGGSSYEQYF
>NA|TRBJ1-2|TRBV19|NA|14
TGTGCCAGTAGTAATTCCCCAGGGTGGGCTGGCTACACCTTC
CASSNSPGWAGYTF
>NA|TRBJ1-3|TRBV18|NA|16
TGTGCCAGCTCAGCAGACAAGGGGATAGGCGGAAACACCATATATTTT
CASSADKGIGGNTIYF
>NA|TRBJ1-3|TRBV19|NA|15
TGTGCCAGTAGCCACCCTTGGGCCTCTGGAAACACCATATATTTT
CASSHPWASGNTIYF
>TRBD1|TRBJ2-3|TRBV5-8|once|16
TGTGCCAGCAGCTTTTTCGGACAGGGTGTTACAGATACGCAGTATTTT
CASSFFGQGVTDTQYF
>NA|TRBJ2-2|TRBV6-5|NA|14
TGTGCCAGCAGAGTTGGCGGTATCACCGGGGAGCTGTTTTTT
CASRVGGITGELFF
>NA|TRBJ1-2|TRBV2|NA|14
TGTGCCAGCAGTGACGGCAGGATGACCGTGGGCTACACCTTC
CASSDGRMTVGYTF
>TRBD2|TRBJ2-3|TRBV4-1|NA|17
TGCGCCAGCAGCCAAGGAATACTAGCGGGGCCCACAGATACGCAGTATTTT
CASSQGILAGPTDTQYF
>NA|TRBJ2-5|TRBV18|NA|15
TGTGCCAGCTCACCACAGGGGGGGGCCCCAGAGACCCAGTACTTC
CASSPQGGAPETQYF
>TRBD1|TRBJ2-2|TRBV5-1|NA|16
TGCGCCAGCAGCCTTAGGACAGGGGGCATGGACGGGGAGCTGTTTTTT
CASSLRTGGMDGELFF
>NA|TRBJ1-1|TRBV20-1|NA|13
TGCAGTGCTAGTCAAAGGGGTAACACTGAAGCTTTCTTT
CSASQRGNTEAFF
>NA|TRBJ1-1|TRBV3-1/TRBV3-2|NA|13
TGTGCCAGCAAGGACACGGAGAACACTGAAGCTTTCTTT
CASKDTENTEAFF
>NA|TRBJ2-7|TRBV5-6|NA|17
TGTGCCAGCAGCTTGGGTGCGGGACAGAAACCTCCCTACGAGCAGTACTTC
CASSLGAGQKPPYEQYF
>TRBD2|TRBJ2-1|TRBV5-6|NA|13
TGTGCCAGCAGAACCTGGGGGGGAAATGAGCAGTTCTTC
CASRTWGGNEQFF
>TRBD1|TRBJ1-2|TRBV10-3|NA|13
TGTGCCAACACAGGGGGACAAAACTATGGCTACACCTTC
CANTGGQNYGYTF
>NA|TRBJ2-1|TRBV30|NA|14
TGTGCCTGGAGTAGGTGGGGGGGCGGGGATGAGCAGTTCTTC
CAWSRWGGGDEQFF